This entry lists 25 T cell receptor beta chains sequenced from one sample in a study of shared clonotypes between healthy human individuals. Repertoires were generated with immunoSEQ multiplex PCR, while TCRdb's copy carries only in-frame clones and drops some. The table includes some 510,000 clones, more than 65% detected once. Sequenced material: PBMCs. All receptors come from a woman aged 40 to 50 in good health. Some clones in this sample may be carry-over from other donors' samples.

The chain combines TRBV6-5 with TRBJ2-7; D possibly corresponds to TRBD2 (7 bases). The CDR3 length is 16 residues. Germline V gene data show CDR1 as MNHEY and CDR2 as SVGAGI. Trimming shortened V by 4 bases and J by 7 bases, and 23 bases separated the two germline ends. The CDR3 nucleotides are TGTGCCAGCAGTTCGCCACGGGGGGCCCCCAGGGAGGAGCAGTACTTC. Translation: CASSSPRGAPREEQYF.

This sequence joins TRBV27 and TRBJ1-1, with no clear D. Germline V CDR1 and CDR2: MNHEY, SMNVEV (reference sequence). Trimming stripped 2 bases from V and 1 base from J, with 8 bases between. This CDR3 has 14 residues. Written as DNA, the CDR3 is TGTGCCAGCAGTTTAATATCTGCGAACACTGAAGCTTTCTTT. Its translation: CASSLISANTEAFF.

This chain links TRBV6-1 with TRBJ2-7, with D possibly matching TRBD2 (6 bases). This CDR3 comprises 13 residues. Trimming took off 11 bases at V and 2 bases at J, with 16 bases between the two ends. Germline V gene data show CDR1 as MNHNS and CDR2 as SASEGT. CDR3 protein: CALGRRGPYEQYF. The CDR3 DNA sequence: TGTGCCTTAGGAAGGAGGGGCCCCTACGAGCAGTACTTC.

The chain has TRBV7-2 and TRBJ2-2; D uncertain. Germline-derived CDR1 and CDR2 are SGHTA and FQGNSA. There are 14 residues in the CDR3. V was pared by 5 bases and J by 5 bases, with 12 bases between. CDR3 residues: CASSPTAVTGELFF. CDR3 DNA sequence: TGTGCCAGCAGCCCAACGGCCGTAACCGGGGAGCTGTTTTTT.

In nucleotides, the CDR3 is TGTGCCAGCAGCCCGGGACAGCGAACCTACGAGCAGTACTTC. This gives the protein CASSPGQRTYEQYF. The gene calls are TRBV5-4 and TRBJ2-5; 7 bases match TRBD1. TRBJ2-7 matches the DNA end more closely, so the J call is doubtful. Germline CDR1 SGHNT, CDR2 YYREEE (reference sequence). This CDR3 has 14 residues.

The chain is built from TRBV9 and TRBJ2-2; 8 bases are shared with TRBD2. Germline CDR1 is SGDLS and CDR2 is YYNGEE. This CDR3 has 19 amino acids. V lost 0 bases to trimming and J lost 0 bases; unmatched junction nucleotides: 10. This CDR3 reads CASSVAGSGANPNTGELFF. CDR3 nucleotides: TGTGCCAGCAGCGTAGCGGGTAGCGGGGCAAACCCGAACACCGGGGAGCTGTTTTTT.

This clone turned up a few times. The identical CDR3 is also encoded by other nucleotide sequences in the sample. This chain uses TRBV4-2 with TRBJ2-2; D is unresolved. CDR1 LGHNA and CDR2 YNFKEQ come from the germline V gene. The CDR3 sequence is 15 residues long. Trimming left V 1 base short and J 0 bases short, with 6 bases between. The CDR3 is CASSQGGTNTGELFF. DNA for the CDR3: TGTGCCAGCAGCCAAGGTGGTACGAACACCGGGGAGCTGTTTTTT.

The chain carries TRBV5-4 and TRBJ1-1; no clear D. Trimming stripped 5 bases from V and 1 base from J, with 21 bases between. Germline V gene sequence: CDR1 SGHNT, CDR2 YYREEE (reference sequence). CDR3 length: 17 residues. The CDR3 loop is CASRMDLSPEGNTEAFF. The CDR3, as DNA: TGTGCCAGCAGGATGGACCTTTCCCCCGAGGGGAACACTGAAGCTTTCTTT.

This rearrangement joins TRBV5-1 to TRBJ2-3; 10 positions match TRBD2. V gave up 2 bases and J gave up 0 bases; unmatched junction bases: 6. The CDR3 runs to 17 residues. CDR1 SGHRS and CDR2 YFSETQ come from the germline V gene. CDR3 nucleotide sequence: TGCGCCAGCAGCTTAAGGACTAGCGGCGCTAGCACAGATACGCAGTATTTT. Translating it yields CASSLRTSGASTDTQYF.

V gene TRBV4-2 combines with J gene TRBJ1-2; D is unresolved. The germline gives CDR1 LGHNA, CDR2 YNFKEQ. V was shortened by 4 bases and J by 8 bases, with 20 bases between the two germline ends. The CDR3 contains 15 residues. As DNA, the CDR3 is TGTGCCAGCAGCCCTAGTCAAGCTCGCGGAGGGGGCTACACCTTC. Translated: CASSPSQARGGGYTF.

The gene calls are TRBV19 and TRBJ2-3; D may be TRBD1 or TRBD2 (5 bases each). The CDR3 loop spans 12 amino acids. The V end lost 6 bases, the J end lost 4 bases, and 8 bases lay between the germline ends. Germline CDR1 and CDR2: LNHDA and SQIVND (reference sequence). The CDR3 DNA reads TGTGCCAGTAGGAAGGGACCAGATACGCAGTATTTT. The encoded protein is CASRKGPDTQYF.

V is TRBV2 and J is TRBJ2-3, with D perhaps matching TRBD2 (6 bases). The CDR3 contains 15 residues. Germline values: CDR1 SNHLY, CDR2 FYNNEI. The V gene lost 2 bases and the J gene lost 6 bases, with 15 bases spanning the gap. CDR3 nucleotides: TGTGCCAGCAGTGAACCCGGCTTAGCGGAGGATACGCAGTATTTT. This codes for CASSEPGLAEDTQYF.

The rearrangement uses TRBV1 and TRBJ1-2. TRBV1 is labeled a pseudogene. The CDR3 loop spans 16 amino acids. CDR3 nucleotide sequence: TGCACCAGCAGAAGTAAGGGTTTGCGAAAGACCTATGGCTACACCTTC. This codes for CTSRSKGLRKTYGYTF.

In nucleotides, the CDR3 is TGTGCCAGCAGCTCCTACCGGGGGGGACAGGAGATACATTACGAGCAGTACTTC. Its translation is CASSSYRGGQEIHYEQYF. The chain couples TRBV7-9 to TRBJ2-7; D is possibly TRBD1 or TRBD2 (8 bases each). CDR1 SEHNR and CDR2 FQNEAQ come from the germline V gene (reference sequence). The CDR3 consists of 18 residues. Between the trimmed V and J ends, which lost 4 bases and 4 bases, there was a span of 26 bases.

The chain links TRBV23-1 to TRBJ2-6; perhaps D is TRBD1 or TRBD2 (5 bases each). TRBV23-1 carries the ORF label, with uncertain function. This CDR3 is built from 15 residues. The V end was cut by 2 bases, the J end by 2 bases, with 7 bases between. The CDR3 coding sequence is TGCGCCAGCAGTCAAGAGGGGACTGGGGCCAACGTCCTGACTTTC. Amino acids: CASSQEGTGANVLTF.

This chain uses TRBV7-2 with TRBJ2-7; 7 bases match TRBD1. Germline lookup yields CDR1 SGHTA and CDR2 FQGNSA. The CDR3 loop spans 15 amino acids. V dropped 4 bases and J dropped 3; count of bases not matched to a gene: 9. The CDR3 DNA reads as TGTGCCAGCAGCTCCGCCGGGACAGTCCTCTACGAGCAGTACTTC. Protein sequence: CASSSAGTVLYEQYF. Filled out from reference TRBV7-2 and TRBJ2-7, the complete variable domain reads GAGVSQSPSNKVTEKGKDVELRCDPISGHTALYWYRQSLGQGLEFLIYFQGNSAPDKSGLPSDRFSAERTGGSVSTLTIQRTQQEDSAVYLCASSSAGTVLYEQYFGPGTRLTVT.

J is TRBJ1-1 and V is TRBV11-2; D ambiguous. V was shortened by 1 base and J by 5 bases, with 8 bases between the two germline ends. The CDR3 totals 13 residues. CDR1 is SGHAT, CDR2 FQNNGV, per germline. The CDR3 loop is CASSLAFQTEAFF. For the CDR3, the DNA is TGTGCCAGCAGCTTAGCTTTCCAAACTGAAGCTTTCTTT.

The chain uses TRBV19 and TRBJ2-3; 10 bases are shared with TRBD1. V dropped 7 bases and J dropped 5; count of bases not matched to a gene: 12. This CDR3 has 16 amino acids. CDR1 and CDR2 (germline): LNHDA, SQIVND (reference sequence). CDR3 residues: CASTNRQGATGDTQYF. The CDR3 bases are TGTGCCAGTACAAACCGACAGGGGGCGACCGGAGATACGCAGTATTTT.

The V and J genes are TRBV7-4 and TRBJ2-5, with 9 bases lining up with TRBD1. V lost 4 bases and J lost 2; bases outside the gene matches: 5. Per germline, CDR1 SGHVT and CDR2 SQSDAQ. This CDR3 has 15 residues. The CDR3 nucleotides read TGTGCCAGCAGCTCCCGGGACAGGGCGCAAGAGACCCAGTACTTC. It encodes CASSSRDRAQETQYF. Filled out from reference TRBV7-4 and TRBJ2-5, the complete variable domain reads GAGVSQSPRYKVAKRGRDVALRCDSISGHVTLYWYRQTLGQGSEVLTYSQSDAQRDKSGRPSGRFSAERPERSVSTLKIQRTEQGDSAVYLCASSSRDRAQETQYFGPGTRLLVL.

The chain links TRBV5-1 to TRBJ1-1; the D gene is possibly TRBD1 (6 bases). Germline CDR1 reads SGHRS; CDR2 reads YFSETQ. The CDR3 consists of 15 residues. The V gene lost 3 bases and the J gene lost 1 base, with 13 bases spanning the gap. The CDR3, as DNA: TGCGCCAGCAGCTCACGGGAAGGGGGGAACACTGAAGCTTTCTTT. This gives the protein CASSSREGGNTEAFF.

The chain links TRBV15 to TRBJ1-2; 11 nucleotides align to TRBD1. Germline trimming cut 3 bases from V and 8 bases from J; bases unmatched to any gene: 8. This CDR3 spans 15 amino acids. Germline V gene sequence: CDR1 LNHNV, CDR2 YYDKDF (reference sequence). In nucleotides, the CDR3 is TGTGCCACCAGCAGCGGACAGGGGGCGTGGGACGGCTACACCTTC. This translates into CATSSGQGAWDGYTF. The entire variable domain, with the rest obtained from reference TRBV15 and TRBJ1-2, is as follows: DAMVIQNPRYQVTQFGKPVTLSCSQTLNHNVMYWYQQKSSQAPKLLFHYYDKDFNNEADTPDNFQSRRPNTSFCFLDIRSPGLGDTAMYLCATSSGQGAWDGYTFGSGTRLTVV.

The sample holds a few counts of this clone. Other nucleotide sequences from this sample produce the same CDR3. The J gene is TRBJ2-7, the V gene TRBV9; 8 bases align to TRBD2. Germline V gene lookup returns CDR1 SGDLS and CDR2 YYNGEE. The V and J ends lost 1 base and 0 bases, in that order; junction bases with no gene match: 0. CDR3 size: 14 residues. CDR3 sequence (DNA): TGTGCCAGCAGCGTAACTAGCGGCTCCTACGAGCAGTACTTC. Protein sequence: CASSVTSGSYEQYF.

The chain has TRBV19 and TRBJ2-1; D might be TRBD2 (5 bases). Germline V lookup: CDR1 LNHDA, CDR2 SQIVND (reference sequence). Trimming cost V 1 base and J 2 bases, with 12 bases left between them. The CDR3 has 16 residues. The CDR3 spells CASSIAKRGTYNEQFF. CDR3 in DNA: TGTGCCAGTAGTATAGCGAAACGGGGAACCTACAATGAGCAGTTCTTC.

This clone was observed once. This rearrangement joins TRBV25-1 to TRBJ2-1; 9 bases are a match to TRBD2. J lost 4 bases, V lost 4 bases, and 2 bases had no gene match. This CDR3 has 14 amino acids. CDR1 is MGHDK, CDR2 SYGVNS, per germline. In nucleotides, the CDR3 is TGTGCCAGCAGTGTAAGCGGGAGGTACAATGAGCAGTTCTTC. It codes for CASSVSGRYNEQFF.

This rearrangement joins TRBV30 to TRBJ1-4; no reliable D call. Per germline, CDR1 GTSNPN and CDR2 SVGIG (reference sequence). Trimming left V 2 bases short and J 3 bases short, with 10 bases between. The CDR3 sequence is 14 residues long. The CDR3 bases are TGTGCCTGGAGTAGGCAGGCCGCTAATGAAAAACTGTTTTTT. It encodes CAWSRQAANEKLFF.